The 13 T cell receptor beta chains below come from one sample, sequenced in a study of control samples from healthy donors and cancer patients. Method: immunoSEQ multiplex PCR; TCRdb's copy keeps in-frame clones and lacks some. The sample lists roughly 76,000 clones, 90% to 95% occurring once. The sample taken for sequencing was blood. The receptor set was obtained from a woman aged 18 to 35 in good health.

CDR3 nucleotide sequence: TGTGCCAGCAGCCATGTAGGCGCGCAAGAGCAGTACTTC. Its protein product is CASSHVGAQEQYF. V and J are TRBV3-1 (or the pseudogene TRBV3-2) and TRBJ2-7; unclear D gene. Germline loops: CDR1 LGHDT, CDR2 YNNKEL (reference sequence). The CDR3 spans 13 residues. The ends were cut back, 3 bases at V and 7 bases at J, with 13 bases in the middle.

This chain links TRBV6-6 with TRBJ2-7; the D is unclear. The germline gives CDR1 MNHNY, CDR2 SVGAGI (reference sequence). V was clipped by 7 bases and J by 2 bases, with 15 bases between them. The CDR3 totals 14 residues. The CDR3 here is CASTNLDPPYEQYF. In nucleotides, the CDR3 is TGTGCCAGCACCAACCTCGACCCCCCCTACGAGCAGTACTTC.

This rearrangement joins TRBV28 to TRBJ1-1, with unresolved D. V shed 6 bases and J shed 2 bases, with 19 bases lying between them. Germline loops: CDR1 MDHEN, CDR2 SYDVKM. The CDR3 contains 16 residues. Here the CDR3 reads CASRGTASPGNTEAFF. The CDR3 coding sequence is TGTGCCAGCAGGGGTACAGCTTCCCCGGGAAACACTGAAGCTTTCTTT.

CDR3 DNA sequence: TGTGCCAGCAGCCCTACCGGGACACTGGGGGAGACCCAGTACTTC. The encoded protein is CASSPTGTLGETQYF. The chain combines TRBV11-2 with TRBJ2-5; D is possibly TRBD1 (6 bases). CDR1 and CDR2 from the germline V gene are SGHAT and FQNNGV. This CDR3 has 15 amino acids. V was trimmed by 5 bases and J by 5 bases, leaving 18 bases between them.

V gene TRBV11-3 combines with J gene TRBJ2-3; D uncertain. Per germline, CDR1 SGHNT and CDR2 YENEEA. V lost 0 bases and J lost 8, with 9 bases in between. The CDR3 runs 13 residues. CDR3 in amino acids: CASSLELFGTQYF. The CDR3 coding sequence is TGTGCCAGCAGCTTAGAACTCTTCGGTACGCAGTATTTT.

The V and J genes are TRBV6-2 or TRBV6-3 and TRBJ2-1; D may match TRBD1 or TRBD2 (5 bases each). The CDR3 is made up of 16 amino acids. CDR1 MNHEY and CDR2 SVGEGT come from the germline V gene. V was pared by 2 bases and J by 4 bases, with 15 bases between. The CDR3 is CASSYAEGSGYNEQFF. The CDR3 bases are TGTGCCAGCAGTTACGCTGAGGGGAGCGGTTACAATGAGCAGTTCTTC.

The chain joins TRBV11-3 to TRBJ2-1; possible D gene TRBD1, 5 bases. The CDR3 has 16 residues. With 5 bases removed from V and 9 bases from J, the gap between germline ends came to 23 bases. Germline CDR1 and CDR2: SGHNT and YENEEA. The CDR3 sequence is CASSPGYSEAVVEQFF. CDR3 nucleotides: TGTGCCAGCAGCCCAGGGTACTCCGAGGCGGTTGTTGAGCAGTTCTTC.

With respect to this clone: This CDR3 is missing its conserved last phenylalanine or tryptophan, likely due to a read error. It is unclear where the CDR3 begins or ends on the DNA, so no DNA is shown, and the CDR3 is as TCRdb lists it. The V call is TRBV4-2, the J call TRBJ2-6; the table's D call, TRBD2, was not checked against the DNA. Germline values: CDR1 LGHNA, CDR2 YNFKEQ. Termini included, the CDR3 measures 11 amino acids. Here the CDR3 reads CASSQDSAGHP.

The chain uses TRBV2 and TRBJ2-3; 9 nucleotides line up with TRBD2. V was pared by 8 bases and J by 3 bases, with 6 bases of the junction left unmatched. There are 14 residues in the CDR3. The germline CDR1 and CDR2 sequences are SNHLY and FYNNEI. CDR3 protein: CASYRGGATDTQYF. The CDR3 DNA follows: TGTGCCAGCTATCGCGGGGGGGCGACAGATACGCAGTATTTT.

The rearrangement joins TRBV4-1 to TRBJ2-1; weak D call: TRBD2 (7 bases). Per germline, CDR1 MGHRA and CDR2 YSYEKL. With 1 base removed from V and 4 bases from J, the gap between germline ends came to 14 bases. The CDR3 has 16 residues. Written as DNA, the CDR3 is TGCGCCAGCAGCCAAGGGGGGGCTAGCGGATACAATGAGCAGTTCTTC. This gives the protein CASSQGGASGYNEQFF.

V usage is TRBV20-1 and J usage is TRBJ2-7; D is ambiguous. Trimming removed 3 bases from V and 11 bases from J, with 14 bases in between. The CDR3 length is 11 residues. The V gene's germline CDR1 is DFQATT and CDR2 SNEGSKA (reference sequence). CDR3: CSASNSPSEYF. CDR3 DNA sequence: TGCAGTGCTAGCAATTCCCCGTCCGAGTACTTC.

This chain uses TRBV12-3 or TRBV12-4 with TRBJ2-3; D is unresolved. The CDR3 length is 13 residues. Between the trimmed V and J ends, which lost 3 bases and 5 bases, there was a span of 9 bases. As DNA, the CDR3 is TGTGCCAGCAGTTTTAGATTGGGAGATACGCAGTATTTT. Protein product: CASSFRLGDTQYF.

J is TRBJ2-7 and V is TRBV18, with 7 bases aligning to TRBD2. The CDR3 has 15 amino acids. Trimming removed 3 bases from V and 1 base from J; junction bases left unmatched: 6. Per the germline V gene, CDR1 is KGHSH and CDR2 is LQKENI. CDR3 region: CASSPNQGGSYEQYF. The CDR3 bases are TGTGCCAGCTCACCGAATCAGGGAGGGTCCTACGAGCAGTACTTC.